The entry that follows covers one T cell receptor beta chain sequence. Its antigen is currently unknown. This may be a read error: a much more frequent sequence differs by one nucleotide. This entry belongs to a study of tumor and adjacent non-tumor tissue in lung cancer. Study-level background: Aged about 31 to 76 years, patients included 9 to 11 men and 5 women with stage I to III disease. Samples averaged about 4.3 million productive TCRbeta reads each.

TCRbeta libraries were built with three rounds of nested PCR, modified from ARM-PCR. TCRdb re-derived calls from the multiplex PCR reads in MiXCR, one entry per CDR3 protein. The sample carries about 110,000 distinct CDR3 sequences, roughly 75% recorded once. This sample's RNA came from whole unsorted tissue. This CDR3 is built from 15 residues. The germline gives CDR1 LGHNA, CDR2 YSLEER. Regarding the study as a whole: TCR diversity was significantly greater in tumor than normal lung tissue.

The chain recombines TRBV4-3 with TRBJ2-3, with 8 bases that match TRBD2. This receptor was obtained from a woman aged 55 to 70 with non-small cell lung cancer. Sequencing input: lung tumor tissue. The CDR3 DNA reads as TGCGCCAGCAGGCAAGCGCCGGGGGGGGCAGATACGCAGTATTTT. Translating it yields CASRQAPGGADTQYF.